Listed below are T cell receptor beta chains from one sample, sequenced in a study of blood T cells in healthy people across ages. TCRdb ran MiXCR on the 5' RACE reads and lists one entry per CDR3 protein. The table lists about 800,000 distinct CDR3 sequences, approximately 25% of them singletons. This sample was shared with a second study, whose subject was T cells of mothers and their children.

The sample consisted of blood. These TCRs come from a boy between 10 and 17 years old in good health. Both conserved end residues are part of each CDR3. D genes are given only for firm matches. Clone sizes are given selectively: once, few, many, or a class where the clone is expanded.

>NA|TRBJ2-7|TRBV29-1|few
CSVEAGTYEQYF
TGCAGCGTTGAAGCAGGTACCTACGAGCAGTACTTC
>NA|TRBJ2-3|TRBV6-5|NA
CASSGGGRGRPDTQYF
TGTGCCAGCAGTGGGGGGGGGCGGGGGAGACCAGATACGCAGTATTTT
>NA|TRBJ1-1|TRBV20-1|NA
CSARDRYGHTEAFF
TGCAGTGCTAGGGACCGGTACGGCCACACTGAAGCTTTCTTT
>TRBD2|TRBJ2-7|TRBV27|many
CASSLRREGYEQYF
TGTGCCAGCAGTTTACGGCGGGAGGGCTACGAGCAGTACTTC
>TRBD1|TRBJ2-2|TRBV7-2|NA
CASSPTGTGGTGELFF
TGTGCCAGCAGCCCGACCGGGACAGGGGGGACCGGGGAGCTGTTTTTT
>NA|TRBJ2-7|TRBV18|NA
CASSPQGGSAYEQYF
TGTGCCAGCTCACCTCAGGGGGGCTCGGCCTACGAGCAGTACTTC
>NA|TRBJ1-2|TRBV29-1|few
CSVATGTGPSPTF
NA
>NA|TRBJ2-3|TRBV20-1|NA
CSARVASASTDTQYF
TGCAGTGCTAGAGTGGCTAGCGCAAGCACAGATACGCAGTATTTT
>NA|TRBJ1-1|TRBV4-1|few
CASSQYQTGNTEAFF
TGCGCCAGCAGCCAATACCAGACAGGGAACACTGAAGCTTTCTTT
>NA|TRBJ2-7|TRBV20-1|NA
CSAPDSRTYEQYF
TGCAGTGCTCCGGACAGCCGTACCTACGAGCAGTACTTC
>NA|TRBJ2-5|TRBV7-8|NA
CASSLAKQETQYF
TGTGCCAGCAGCTTAGCGAAACAAGAGACCCAGTACTTC
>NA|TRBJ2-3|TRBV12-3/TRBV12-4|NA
CASSLRPFTDTQYF
TGTGCCAGCAGTTTAAGGCCTTTCACAGATACGCAGTATTTT
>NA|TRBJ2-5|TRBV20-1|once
CSAYSLRSGETQYF
TGCAGTGCTTACAGTCTACGCTCCGGGGAGACCCAGTACTTC
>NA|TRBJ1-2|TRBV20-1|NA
CSARAPPYGYTF
TGCAGTGCTAGAGCCCCACCCTATGGCTACACCTTC
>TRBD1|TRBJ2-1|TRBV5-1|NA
CASSWDRPGQFF
TGCGCCAGCAGCTGGGACAGACCCGGGCAGTTCTTC
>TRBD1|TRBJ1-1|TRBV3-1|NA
CASSQGTGENTEAFF
TGTGCCAGCAGCCAAGGGACAGGGGAGAACACTGAAGCTTTCTTT
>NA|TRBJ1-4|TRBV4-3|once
CASSQDRQVGYNEKLFF
TGCGCCAGCAGCCAAGATCGACAGGTTGGGTATAATGAAAAACTGTTTTTT
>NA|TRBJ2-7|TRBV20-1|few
CSAEMDGSYEQYF
TGCAGTGCTGAGATGGACGGATCCTACGAGCAGTACTTC
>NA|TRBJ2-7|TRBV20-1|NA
CSQEKGTFRSEQYF
TGCAGCCAAGAGAAGGGGACTTTTAGGAGCGAGCAGTACTTC
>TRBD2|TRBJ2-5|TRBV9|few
CASSGGLAVQETQYF
TGTGCCAGCAGCGGGGGACTAGCGGTCCAAGAGACCCAGTACTTC
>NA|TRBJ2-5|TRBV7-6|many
CASSLGLIRETQYF
TGTGCCAGCAGCTTAGGACTAATTCGGGAGACCCAGTACTTC
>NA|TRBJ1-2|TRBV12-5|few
CASGNYTSRKDGYTF
TGTGCTAGTGGAAATTACACCTCCCGGAAGGATGGCTACACCTTC
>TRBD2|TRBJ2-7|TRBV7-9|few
CASSSRLAGDNEQYF
TGTGCCAGCAGCTCACGACTAGCGGGGGATAACGAGCAGTACTTC